This T cell receptor (beta chain) was obtained from a study of a mutant IDH1 vaccine in newly diagnosed glioma. The table came from immunoSEQ multiplex PCR; TCRdb's copy has only in-frame clones and leaves some out. Among some 48,000 clones listed, around 80% were seen once. As to time point: week 5, during vaccination. Vaccination used 300 ug of mutant IDH1 20-mer peptide per dose, with topical imiquimod. As to this clone: Antigen: not known.

CDR3 length: 15 residues. Here the sequenced sample was PBMCs, taken from a glioma patient whose treatment included an IDH1 peptide vaccine. The J gene is TRBJ1-1, the V gene TRBV12-2. TRBV12-2 is designated a pseudogene. This receptor was identified in a woman between 35 and 50 years old with glioma. The CDR3 DNA reads TGTGCAAGTCGCTTACCCACGGCCCTCAGTACTGAAGCTTTCTTT. Protein: CASRLPTALSTEAFF.